This T cell receptor (beta chain) stems from a study of beta chain features in type 1 diabetes. Findings and limits, study-wide: Shorter TCRB CDR3s, moderately but significantly so, were found in Type 1 diabetes patients in all four CD4+ subsets. Using cDNA template may skew counts toward highly expressing activated cells.

Trimming pared 0 bases from V and 10 bases from J, leaving 11 bases between. The length of the CDR3 is 13 residues. The germline CDR1 and CDR2 sequences are MNHEY and SVGAGI. Sorted populations all exceeded 95% purity. This clone was observed a few times. Antigen: not known. Every bit of the isolated RNA underwent reverse transcription, so sequencing read expressed TCRB transcripts. Regulatory, naive and central memory T cell samples averaged approximately 3.9 million reads. The assay was immunoSEQ multiplex PCR, and TCRdb's table has in-frame clones only and misses some. The sample includes around 280,000 clones, roughly 8% of them seen just once.

Sequencing was performed on central memory CD4+ T cells from blood. The sequence was obtained from a woman between 18 and 30 years old in good health. This chain joins TRBV6-5 and TRBJ2-3; D gene unclear. The CDR3 coding sequence is TGTGCCAGCAGTTACTCGACATTGGGGTCGCAGTATTTT. This sequence encodes CASSYSTLGSQYF.